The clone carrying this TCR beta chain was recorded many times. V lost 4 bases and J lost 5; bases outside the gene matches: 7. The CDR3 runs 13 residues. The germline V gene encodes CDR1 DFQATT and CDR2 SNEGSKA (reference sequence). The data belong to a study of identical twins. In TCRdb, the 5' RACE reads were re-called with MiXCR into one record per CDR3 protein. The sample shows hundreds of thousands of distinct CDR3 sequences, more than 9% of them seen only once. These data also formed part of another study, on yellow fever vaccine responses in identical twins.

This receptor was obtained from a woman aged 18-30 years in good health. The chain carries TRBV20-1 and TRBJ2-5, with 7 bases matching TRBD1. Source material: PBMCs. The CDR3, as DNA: TGCAGTGCTACCACCGGGACAGCGGAGACCCAGTACTTC. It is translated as CSATTGTAETQYF.